This TCR beta chain came from a study of T cell responses to AZD1222 COVID-19 vaccine. General study findings and limits: Two AZD1222 administrations were followed by greater Spike-specific TCR breadth and depth. Researchers report vaccine-associated CD4 TCRs spanning spike, with dominance at 160-218 and 743-854.

The method was immunoSEQ multiplex PCR; TCRdb's version includes in-frame clones alone and lacks a portion of them. This sample has under 150,000 clones, with 91% found just once. Note on this clone: Antigen: not known.

The CDR3 totals 14 residues. Trimming removed 5 bases from V and 4 bases from J; junction bases left unmatched: 3. Germline lookup yields CDR1 MNHEY and CDR2 SVGAGI. The chain combines TRBV6-5 with TRBJ1-3; 9 nucleotides agree with TRBD1. This specimen consisted of peripheral blood, obtained on day 0 of AZD1222 vaccination. The TCR was taken from an adult in good health. The CDR3 reads CASSRTGAGNTIYF. CDR3 DNA sequence: TGTGCCAGCAGTAGGACAGGGGCGGGAAACACCATATATTTT.